Following are 14 T cell receptor beta chains from one sample sequenced in a study of vaccination effects on CD4 cells after COVID-19. Produced via immunoSEQ multiplex PCR; TCRdb's table is partial and in-frame only. The data hold 25,000 to 35,000 clones, with over 60% observed a single time. Expansion of antigen-specific CD4+ T cells with viral peptide pools was carried out by the ViraFEST assay before sequencing. CD4+ T cells were isolated after 10 days of culture. Vaccine administered to participants consisted of two doses of either BNT162b2 or mRNA-1273. These receptors' targets are unknown. Specimen: CD4+ T cells from PBMCs cultured with SARS-CoV-2 spike peptides, collected after COVID-19 vaccination. Receptors were obtained from a human donor who received a COVID-19 vaccine.

V and J are TRBV18 and TRBJ1-1; the D gene is possibly TRBD1 (6 bases). Germline V gene data show CDR1 as KGHSH and CDR2 as LQKENI. The CDR3 has 16 amino acids. V gave up 4 bases and J gave up 0 bases, with 15 bases separating them. The CDR3 sequence is CASSRNRDKLNTEAFF. CDR3 bases: TGTGCCAGCTCACGGAACCGGGACAAGCTGAACACTGAAGCTTTCTTT.

The CDR3 DNA reads TGTGCCAGTAGTATTGGTATGGGTAATTGGGACTATGGCTACACCTTC. The encoded protein is CASSIGMGNWDYGYTF. This chain links TRBV19 with TRBJ1-2; D is unclear. V shed 3 bases and J shed 3 bases, with 17 bases lying between them. Germline V gene lookup returns CDR1 LNHDA and CDR2 SQIVND (reference sequence). The CDR3 is 16 amino acids.

This chain uses TRBV7-2 with TRBJ2-2; D gene uncertain. This CDR3 comprises 14 residues. Trimming removed 0 bases from V and 2 bases from J, with 4 bases in between. Germline CDR1 SGHTA, CDR2 FQGNSA. The CDR3 DNA sequence: TGTGCCAGCAGCTTAGCAGTAAACACCGGGGAGCTGTTTTTT. It codes for CASSLAVNTGELFF.

The rearrangement joins TRBV6-5 to TRBJ2-3, with 8 bases identical to TRBD2. Germline assignment: CDR1 MNHEY and CDR2 SVGAGI. J gave up 2 bases and V 4 bases, and 8 bases lay outside the gene matches. The CDR3 extends over 16 amino acids. In DNA, the CDR3 is TGTGCCAGCAGTTGGGGTAGCGGGGTGATCACAGATACGCAGTATTTT. It yields the protein CASSWGSGVITDTQYF.

The genes are TRBV6-5 and TRBJ1-1; no reliable D call. Trimming took off 3 bases at V and 1 base at J, with 3 bases between the two ends. Per the germline V gene, CDR1 is MNHEY and CDR2 is SVGAGI. CDR3 length: 12 residues. The CDR3 DNA reads TGTGCCAGCAGTTATCGGAACACTGAAGCTTTCTTT. Amino acid sequence: CASSYRNTEAFF.

The V call is TRBV4-1, the J call TRBJ2-5; 8 positions match TRBD1. The CDR3 sequence is 17 residues long. Germline V gene lookup returns CDR1 MGHRA and CDR2 YSYEKL. V shed 1 base and J 4 bases; nucleotides not matched to a gene: 11. CDR3 loop: CASSQGRTGGRRETQYF. The CDR3 bases are TGCGCCAGCAGCCAAGGAAGAACAGGGGGTCGGAGAGAGACCCAGTACTTC.

The V and J genes are TRBV9 and TRBJ1-4, with D perhaps matching TRBD1 (5 bases). The CDR3 totals 14 residues. Trimming left V 0 bases short and J 3 bases short, with 6 bases between. Germline V lookup: CDR1 SGDLS, CDR2 YYNGEE. The CDR3 DNA is TGTGCCAGCAGCGTAGGCAGGGCTAATGAAAAACTGTTTTTT. Protein sequence: CASSVGRANEKLFF.

V is TRBV11-2 and J is TRBJ2-2; TRBD1 aligns across 7 bases. The CDR3 is made up of 16 amino acids. The trim removed 5 bases at V and 4 bases at J, leaving 10 bases unmatched. Looked up from germline, CDR1 is SGHAT and CDR2 is FQNNGV. DNA for the CDR3: TGTGCCAGCAGCAGCATTAGGGGGCAGATCACCGGGGAGCTGTTTTTT. Amino acids: CASSSIRGQITGELFF.

CDR3 nucleotides: TGCGCCAGCAGCCAGTGGACTAGCGGGAGGGGCTACGAGCAGTACTTC. Protein sequence: CASSQWTSGRGYEQYF. V usage is TRBV4-1 and J usage is TRBJ2-7; 15 bases are shared with TRBD2. Trimming took 3 bases from V and 3 from J; bases not matched to a gene: 3. Germline CDR1 reads MGHRA; CDR2 reads YSYEKL. The CDR3 contains 16 residues.

The chain links TRBV18 to TRBJ2-5; 9 bases fit TRBD2. Germline V gene data show CDR1 as KGHSH and CDR2 as LQKENI. Trimming took 6 bases from V and 13 from J; bases not matched to a gene: 15. This CDR3 region has 14 residues. The CDR3 loop reads CASSPGTSRAVLYF. In nucleotides, the CDR3 is TGTGCCAGCTCGCCCGGGACTAGCAGGGCCGTCTTGTACTTC.

The chain carries TRBV30 and TRBJ2-2; the D call may be TRBD1 or TRBD2 (5 bases each). This CDR3 is 17 amino acids long. Germline CDR1 is GTSNPN and CDR2 is SVGIG (reference sequence). V was trimmed by 1 base and J by 7 bases, leaving 22 bases between them. The CDR3 protein is CAWSARERGGLHGELFF. The CDR3 nucleotides read TGTGCCTGGAGTGCCAGGGAGAGGGGCGGTCTTCACGGGGAGCTGTTTTTT.

The chain couples TRBV5-1 to TRBJ2-5; TRBD2 is a possible D gene (6 bases). Per germline, CDR1 SGHRS and CDR2 YFSETQ. The CDR3 extends over 13 amino acids. Deletions cut 3 bases from V and 7 bases from J, with 13 bases between. CDR3: CASSWDLGGTQYF. The CDR3 DNA follows: TGCGCCAGCAGCTGGGATCTCGGGGGGACCCAGTACTTC.

CDR3 DNA sequence: TGTGCCAGCAGCGCTAACCCGGACAGGGTAATAGGGACTGAAGCTTTCTTT. This translates into CASSANPDRVIGTEAFF. V gene TRBV5-4 combines with J gene TRBJ1-1; 8 nucleotides align to TRBD1. The CDR3 loop spans 17 amino acids. V shed 4 bases, J shed 5 bases, and the junction held 16 bases outside the gene matches. The germline CDR1 and CDR2 sequences are SGHNT and YYREEE (reference sequence).

The genes are TRBV18 and TRBJ1-5; D is unresolved. Germline CDR1 and CDR2: KGHSH and LQKENI. The CDR3 runs to 13 residues. Between the trimmed V and J ends, which lost 2 bases and 1 base, there was a span of 3 bases. CDR3 sequence: CASSPGSNQPQHF. The CDR3 coding sequence is TGTGCCAGCTCACCAGGGAGCAATCAGCCCCAGCATTTT.